These 21 T cell receptor beta chains came from one sample sequenced in a study of shared T cell receptors in the human thymus. The assay was immunoSEQ multiplex PCR, and TCRdb's table has in-frame clones only and misses some. This table holds hundreds of thousands of clones, approximately 83% found once. These sequences were also reported in another study, on human thymus T cells.

Sequencing was done on a sample of thymocytes. The receptors shown here come from a girl in the first two years of life with a congenital heart defect.

The rearrangement joins TRBV5-4 to TRBJ1-2, with unresolved D. Looked up from germline, CDR1 is SGHNT and CDR2 is YYREEE (reference sequence). CDR3 size: 13 residues. Between the trimmed V and J ends, which lost 1 base and 8 bases, there was a span of 12 bases. CDR3 DNA sequence: TGTGCCAGCAGCTTGTTCGTGGAGAAGGGCTACACCTTC. Translating it yields CASSLFVEKGYTF.

This clone has a single count. The rearrangement links TRBV11-2 to TRBJ2-7, with a tentative D call TRBD1 (5 bases). CDR1 and CDR2 from the germline V gene are SGHAT and FQNNGV. The V end was cut by 0 bases, the J end by 5 bases, with 14 bases between. The length of the CDR3 is 15 residues. The CDR3 DNA reads TGTGCCAGCAGCTTAGAGTCCGCAGGGTCCCACGAGCAGTACTTC. Its protein product is CASSLESAGSHEQYF.

The V and J genes are TRBV12-5 and TRBJ1-5; no clear D gene. From germline, CDR1 is LGHNT and CDR2 FRNRAP. The CDR3 has 12 amino acids. V lost 6 bases, J lost 0 bases, and 3 bases lay in between. CDR3 amino acids: CASGYSNQPQHF. DNA of the CDR3: TGTGCTAGTGGCTATAGCAATCAGCCCCAGCATTTT.

This clone occurred once. The CDR3, as DNA: TGTGCCACCAGCAGTCCCGGGACAGGGACTAACTATGGCTACACCTTC. Protein product: CATSSPGTGTNYGYTF. This chain connects TRBV15 to TRBJ1-2; 9 bases are a match to TRBD1. The CDR3 runs 16 residues. Germline V CDR1 and CDR2: LNHNV, YYDKDF (reference sequence). Trimming removed 3 bases from V and 0 bases from J; junction bases left unmatched: 5.

The chain is built from TRBV21-1 and TRBJ1-5; whether TRBD1, the table's D call, matches the DNA was not checked. TRBV21-1 is labeled a pseudogene. There are 23 residues in the CDR3. The CDR3 nucleotides read TGTGCCAGCAGCAAAGCGTGGGGACAGGGGAAGGGGAGTATCTGCTATAGCAATCAGCCCCAGCATTTT. It is translated as CASSKAWGQGKGSICYSNQPQHF.

The chain recombines TRBV6-5 with TRBJ2-1, with TRBD2 matching 11 bases. There are 15 residues in the CDR3. Germline V gene data show CDR1 as MNHEY and CDR2 as SVGAGI. V was clipped by 0 bases and J by 7 bases; unmatched bases: 2. DNA of the CDR3: TGTGCCAGCAGTTACTCAGGGACTAGCGGAAATGAGCAGTTCTTC. Protein sequence: CASSYSGTSGNEQFF.

V is TRBV13 and J is TRBJ1-2; D is possibly TRBD1 (6 bases). V was shortened by 4 bases and J by 4 bases, with 25 bases between the two germline ends. This CDR3 region has 18 residues. Looked up from germline, CDR1 is PRHDT and CDR2 is FYEKMQ (reference sequence). For the CDR3, the DNA is TGTGCCAGCAGCTCGCTCATATGGCCGCCTTTAGGGGGCTATGGCTACACCTTC. As protein: CASSSLIWPPLGGYGYTF.

CDR3 DNA sequence: TGTGCCACCAGCGGCTCTATCCGGGACGCGGGAAGCTACACCTTC. Translated: CATSGSIRDAGSYTF. The chain couples TRBV15 to TRBJ1-2; D may be TRBD1 (5 bases). CDR3 size: 15 residues. CDR1 and CDR2 (germline): LNHNV, YYDKDF (reference sequence). With 5 bases removed from V and 9 bases from J, the gap between germline ends came to 22 bases.

The CDR3 nucleotides read TGTGCCAGCTCACCCCCCGCCGCCCTAGCGGGGGGGAAACCCGGCACAGATACGCAGTATTTT. It specifies CASSPPAALAGGKPGTDTQYF. This rearrangement joins TRBV18 to TRBJ2-3; 12 positions match TRBD2. The CDR3 has 21 amino acids. Germline V gene data show CDR1 as KGHSH and CDR2 as LQKENI. V dropped 3 bases and J dropped 1; count of bases not matched to a gene: 17.

The sample holds a few counts of this clone. This chain joins TRBV20-1 and TRBJ1-2; the D is unclear. Per the germline V gene, CDR1 is DFQATT and CDR2 is SNEGSKA (reference sequence). V was shortened by 6 bases and J by 6 bases, with 11 bases between the two germline ends. CDR3 length: 11 residues. The CDR3 DNA is TGCAGTGCCCCCCGGTTAAATGGCTACACCTTC. Amino acid sequence: CSAPRLNGYTF.

The chain employs TRBV9 and TRBJ1-2, with TRBD1 identical over 8 bases. Germline CDR1 reads SGDLS; CDR2 reads YYNGEE. The junction had 10 bases not matched to a gene; V was cut back by 3 bases and J by 12 bases. CDR3 size: 13 residues. DNA of the CDR3: TGTGCCAGCAGCGAATTGGGGACAGGAGGAGACACCTTC. Translated: CASSELGTGGDTF.

This chain uses TRBV5-1 with TRBJ2-7, with 9 nucleotides matching TRBD2. Germline loops: CDR1 SGHRS, CDR2 YFSETQ. The CDR3 loop spans 20 amino acids. V lost 4 bases to trimming and J lost 0 bases; unmatched junction nucleotides: 20. CDR3 region: CASSQSAASGGTGSSYEQYF. The CDR3 nucleotides are TGCGCCAGCAGCCAAAGTGCGGCGAGCGGGGGGACCGGGAGCTCCTACGAGCAGTACTTC.

The genes are TRBV5-8 and TRBJ2-7, with 11 bases matching TRBD1. Trimming removed 4 bases from V and 6 bases from J; junction bases left unmatched: 3. The CDR3 loop spans 13 amino acids. Germline values: CDR1 SGHTS, CDR2 YDEGEE. Here the CDR3 reads CASSRGTGGEQYF. The CDR3 DNA reads TGTGCCAGCAGCAGAGGGACAGGGGGCGAGCAGTACTTC.

The V call is TRBV4-3, the J call TRBJ1-2; 12 nucleotides align to TRBD1. The CDR3 runs 20 residues. Per the germline V gene, CDR1 is LGHNA and CDR2 is YSLEER. With 0 bases clipped from V and 3 bases from J, the junction kept 14 bases outside the gene matches. This CDR3 is CASSQDPRSGGQGADYGYTF. DNA for the CDR3: TGCGCCAGCAGCCAAGACCCACGGAGCGGGGGACAGGGGGCCGACTATGGCTACACCTTC.

The CDR3 region is CASSDEETGTGLYNEQFF. The DNA for the CDR3 is TGTGCCAGCAGTGATGAGGAAACCGGGACAGGGCTTTACAATGAGCAGTTCTTC. This chain joins TRBV6-4 and TRBJ2-1; 9 bases line up with TRBD1. V lost 3 bases, J lost 4 bases, and 13 bases stayed unmatched. The germline V gene has CDR1 MRHNA and CDR2 SNTAGT. The CDR3 extends over 18 amino acids.

This clone was found a few times. The gene calls are TRBV7-6 and TRBJ2-3; perhaps TRBD2 as D (5 bases). Per the germline V gene, CDR1 is SGHVS and CDR2 is FNYEAQ. Trimming removed 5 bases from V and 0 bases from J, with 18 bases in between. This CDR3 spans 17 amino acids. The CDR3 coding sequence is TGTGCCAGCAGCCGCCCGCGAGGGCCCCTGAGCACAGATACGCAGTATTTT. Its translation: CASSRPRGPLSTDTQYF.

The gene calls are TRBV10-3 and TRBJ1-2; possibly TRBD1 for D (5 bases). This CDR3 spans 13 amino acids. V was shortened by 2 bases and J by 5 bases, with 9 bases between the two germline ends. Germline V CDR1 and CDR2: ENHRY, SYGVKD. This CDR3 is CAISEPRVYGYTF. The CDR3 DNA reads as TGTGCCATCAGTGAGCCCAGGGTTTATGGCTACACCTTC.

CDR3 region: CASSFEGLPYGYTF. The CDR3 DNA reads TGTGCCAGCAGCTTCGAAGGACTACCCTATGGCTACACCTTC. The chain carries TRBV11-2 and TRBJ1-2; D remains unclear. V dropped 3 bases and J dropped 4 bases, with 12 bases sitting between them. The CDR3 contains 14 residues. Germline V gene lookup returns CDR1 SGHAT and CDR2 FQNNGV. Drawing the rest from reference TRBV11-2 and TRBJ1-2, the complete variable domain is EAGVAQSPRYKIIEKRQSVAFWCNPISGHATLYWYQQILGQGPKLLIQFQNNGVVDDSQLPKDRFSAERLKGVDSTLKIQPAKLEDSAVYLCASSFEGLPYGYTFGSGTRLTVV.

The chain links TRBV27 to TRBJ2-5; 9 nucleotides agree with TRBD1. V trimming: 10 bases; J trimming: 9 bases; junction bases outside the gene matches: 15. Germline CDR1 and CDR2: MNHEY and SMNVEV (reference sequence). The CDR3 contains 14 residues. The CDR3 here is CATNTYRDREAQYF. The CDR3 DNA reads as TGTGCCACCAATACTTACCGGGACAGGGAGGCCCAGTACTTC.

This sequence joins TRBV27 and TRBJ1-1; D gene unclear. From germline, CDR1 is MNHEY and CDR2 SMNVEV (reference sequence). Between the trimmed V and J ends, which lost 2 bases and 8 bases, there was a span of 12 bases. The CDR3 totals 13 residues. The CDR3 nucleotides read TGTGCCAGCAGTTTACTGGAGGGAAGGGAAGCTTTCTTT. The encoded protein is CASSLLEGREAFF.

The rearrangement links TRBV7-8 to TRBJ1-5; D is perhaps TRBD1 (5 bases). V lost 4 bases to trimming and J lost 5 bases, with 15 bases between them. Germline CDR1 SGHVS, CDR2 FQNEAQ. The length of the CDR3 is 15 residues. The chain's CDR3 is CASSSWGRADQPQHF. The CDR3 DNA reads TGTGCCAGCAGCTCATGGGGCAGGGCGGATCAGCCCCAGCATTTT.